This TCR beta chain was sequenced during a study of cytomegalovirus exposure and HLA in healthy donors. Here immunoSEQ multiplex PCR was the method, and the copy in TCRdb shows in-frame clones only, minus some. The sample gives over 100,000 clones, approximately 87% of which show up once; roughly 6% is in the top ten. The CDR3 has 16 amino acids. The V gene's germline CDR1 is SGDLS and CDR2 YYNGEE. Trimming shortened V by 2 bases and J by 6 bases, and 17 bases separated the two germline ends. This clonotype was sampled from a woman under 30 in good health and CMV-seropositive. This chain connects TRBV9 to TRBJ2-2, with TRBD2 as a possible D gene (6 bases). Sequencing was done on a sample of PBMCs. CDR3 region: CASSVRLDSGPGELFF. The CDR3 DNA reads TGTGCCAGCAGCGTCCGACTAGATAGTGGTCCCGGGGAGCTGTTTTTT.